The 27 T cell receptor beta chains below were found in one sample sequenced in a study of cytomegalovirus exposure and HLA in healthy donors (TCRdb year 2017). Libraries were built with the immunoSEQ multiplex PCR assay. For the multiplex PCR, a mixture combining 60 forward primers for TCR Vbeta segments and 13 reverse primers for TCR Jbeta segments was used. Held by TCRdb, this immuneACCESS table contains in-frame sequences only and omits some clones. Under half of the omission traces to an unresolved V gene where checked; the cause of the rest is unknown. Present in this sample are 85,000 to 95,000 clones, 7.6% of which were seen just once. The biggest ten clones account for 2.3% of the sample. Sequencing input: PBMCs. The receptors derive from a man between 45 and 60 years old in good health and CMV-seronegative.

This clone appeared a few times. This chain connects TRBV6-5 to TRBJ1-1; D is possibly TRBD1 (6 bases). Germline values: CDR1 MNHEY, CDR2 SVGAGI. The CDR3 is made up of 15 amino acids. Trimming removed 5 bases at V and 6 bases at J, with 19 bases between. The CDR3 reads CASSNWRGGPAEAFF. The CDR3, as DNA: TGTGCCAGCAGTAATTGGCGCGGGGGGCCGGCTGAAGCTTTCTTT.

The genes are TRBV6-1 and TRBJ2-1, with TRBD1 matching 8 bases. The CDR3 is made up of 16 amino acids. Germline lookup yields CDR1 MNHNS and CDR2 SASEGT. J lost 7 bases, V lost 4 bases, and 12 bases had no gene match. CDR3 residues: CASSARWGTGGNEQFF. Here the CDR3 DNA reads TGTGCCAGCAGTGCCCGTTGGGGGACAGGCGGGAATGAGCAGTTCTTC.

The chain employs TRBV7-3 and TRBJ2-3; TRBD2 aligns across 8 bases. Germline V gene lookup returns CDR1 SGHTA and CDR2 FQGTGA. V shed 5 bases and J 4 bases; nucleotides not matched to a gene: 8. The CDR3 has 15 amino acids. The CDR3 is CASSESGSRADTQYF. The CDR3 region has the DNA TGTGCCAGCAGCGAGAGCGGGAGTCGCGCAGATACGCAGTATTTT.

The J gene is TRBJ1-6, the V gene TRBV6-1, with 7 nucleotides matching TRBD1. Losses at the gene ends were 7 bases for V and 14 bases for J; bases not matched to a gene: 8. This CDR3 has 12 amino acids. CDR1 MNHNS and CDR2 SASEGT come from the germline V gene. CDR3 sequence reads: CASTLDRVTLHF. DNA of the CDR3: TGTGCCAGCACCCTCGACAGGGTAACCCTCCACTTT.

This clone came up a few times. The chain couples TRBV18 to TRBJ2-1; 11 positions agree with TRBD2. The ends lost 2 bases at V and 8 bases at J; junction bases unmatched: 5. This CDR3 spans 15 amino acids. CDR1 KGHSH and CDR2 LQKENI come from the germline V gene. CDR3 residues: CASSPKTSGAYEQFF. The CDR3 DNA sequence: TGTGCCAGCTCACCAAAGACTAGCGGGGCCTATGAGCAGTTCTTC.

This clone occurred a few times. CDR3 sequence reads: CASSSVSVSSYEQYF. CDR3 bases: TGTGCCAGCAGCTCCGTTAGCGTCAGCTCCTACGAGCAGTACTTC. V and J are TRBV7-2 and TRBJ2-5, with D tentatively TRBD2 (5 bases). The DNA end is more similar to TRBJ2-7, so the J call may be wrong. In germline, CDR1 is SGHTA, CDR2 FQGNSA. The CDR3 totals 15 residues.

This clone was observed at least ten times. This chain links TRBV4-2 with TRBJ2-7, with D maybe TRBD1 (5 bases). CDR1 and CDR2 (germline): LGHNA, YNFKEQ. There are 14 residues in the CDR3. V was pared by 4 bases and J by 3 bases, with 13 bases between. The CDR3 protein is CASSLSDTYYEQYF. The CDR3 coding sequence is TGTGCCAGCAGCCTGTCGGACACCTACTACGAGCAGTACTTC.

The DNA of the CDR3 is TGCGCCAGCAGCCGGGAGGGTAGCTCCTACAATGAGCAGTTCTTC. Translating gives CASSREGSSYNEQFF. This chain links TRBV5-1 with TRBJ2-1; 8 bases fit TRBD2. Germline V gene sequence: CDR1 SGHRS, CDR2 YFSETQ. The V segment lost 4 bases and the J segment 0 bases; nucleotides outside the gene matches: 3. The CDR3 is 15 residues long.

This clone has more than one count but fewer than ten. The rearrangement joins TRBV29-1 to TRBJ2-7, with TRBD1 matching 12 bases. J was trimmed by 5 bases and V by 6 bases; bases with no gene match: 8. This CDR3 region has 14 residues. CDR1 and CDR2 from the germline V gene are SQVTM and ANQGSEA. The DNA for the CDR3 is TGCAGCGTCGCTAAAGGGACAGGGGGCCACGAGCAGTACTTC. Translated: CSVAKGTGGHEQYF.

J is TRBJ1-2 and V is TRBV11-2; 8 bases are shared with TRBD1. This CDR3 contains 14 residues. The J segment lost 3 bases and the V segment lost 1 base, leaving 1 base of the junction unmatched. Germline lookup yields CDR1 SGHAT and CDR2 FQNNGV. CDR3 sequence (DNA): TGTGCCAGCAGCTTAGTACAGGGGGACTATGGCTACACCTTC. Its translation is CASSLVQGDYGYTF.

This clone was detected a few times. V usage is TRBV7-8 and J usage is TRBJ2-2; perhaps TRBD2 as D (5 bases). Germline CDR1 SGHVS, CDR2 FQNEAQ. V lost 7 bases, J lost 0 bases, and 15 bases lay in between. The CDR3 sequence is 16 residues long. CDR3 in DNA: TGTGCCAGCACCCAGACTGGACTCTCGAACACCGGGGAGCTGTTTTTT. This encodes CASTQTGLSNTGELFF.

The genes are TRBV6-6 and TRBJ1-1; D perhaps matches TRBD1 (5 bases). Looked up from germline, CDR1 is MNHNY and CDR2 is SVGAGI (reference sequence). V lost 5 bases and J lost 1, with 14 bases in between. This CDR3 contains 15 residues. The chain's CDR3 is CASSTGQGWNTEAFF. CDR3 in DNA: TGTGCCAGCAGTACTGGGCAGGGTTGGAACACTGAAGCTTTCTTT.

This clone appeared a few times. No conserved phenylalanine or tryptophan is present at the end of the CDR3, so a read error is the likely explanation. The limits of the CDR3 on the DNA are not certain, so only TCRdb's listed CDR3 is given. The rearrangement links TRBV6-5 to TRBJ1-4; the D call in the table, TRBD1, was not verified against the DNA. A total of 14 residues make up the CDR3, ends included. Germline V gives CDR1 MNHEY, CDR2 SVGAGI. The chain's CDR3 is CASSYRQGNEKMFL.

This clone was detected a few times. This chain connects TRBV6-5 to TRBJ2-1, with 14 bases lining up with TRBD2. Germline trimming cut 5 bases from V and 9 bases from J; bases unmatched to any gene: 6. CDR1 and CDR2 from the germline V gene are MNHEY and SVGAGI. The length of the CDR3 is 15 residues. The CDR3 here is CASSAGLAGVAEQFF. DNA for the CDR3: TGTGCCAGCAGTGCGGGACTAGCGGGAGTTGCTGAGCAGTTCTTC.

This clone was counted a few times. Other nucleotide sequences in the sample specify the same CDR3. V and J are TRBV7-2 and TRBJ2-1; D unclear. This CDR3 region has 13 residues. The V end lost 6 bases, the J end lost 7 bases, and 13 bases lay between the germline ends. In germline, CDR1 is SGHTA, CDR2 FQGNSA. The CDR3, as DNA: TGTGCCAGCAGTCCGATACTCGGGAATGAGCAGTTCTTC. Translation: CASSPILGNEQFF.

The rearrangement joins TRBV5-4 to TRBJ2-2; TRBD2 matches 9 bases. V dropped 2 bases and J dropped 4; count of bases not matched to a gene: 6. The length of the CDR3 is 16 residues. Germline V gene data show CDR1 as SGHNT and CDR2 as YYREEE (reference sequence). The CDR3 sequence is CASSLGAGGSTGELFF. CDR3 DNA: TGTGCCAGCAGCTTAGGAGCGGGGGGTAGCACCGGGGAGCTGTTTTTT.

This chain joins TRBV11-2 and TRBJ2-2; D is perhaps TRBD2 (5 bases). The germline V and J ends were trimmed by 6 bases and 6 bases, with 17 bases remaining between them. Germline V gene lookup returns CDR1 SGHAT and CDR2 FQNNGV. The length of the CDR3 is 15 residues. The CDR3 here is CASSGLASNSGELFF. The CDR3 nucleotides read TGTGCCAGCAGTGGGCTAGCCTCCAACTCCGGGGAGCTGTTTTTT.

The CDR3 DNA reads TGCGCCAGCAGTTCAGACAGGGGCTATGGCTACACCTTC. Amino acid sequence: CASSSDRGYGYTF. This chain joins TRBV10-1 and TRBJ1-2; 8 bases are a match to TRBD1. This CDR3 has 13 amino acids. The junction had 3 bases not matched to a gene; V was cut back by 5 bases and J by 4 bases. CDR1 and CDR2 (germline): WNHNN, SYGVQD (reference sequence).

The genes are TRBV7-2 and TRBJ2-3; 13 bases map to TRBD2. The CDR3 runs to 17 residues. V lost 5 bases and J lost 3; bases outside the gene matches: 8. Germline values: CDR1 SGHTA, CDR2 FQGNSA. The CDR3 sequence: CASSPSRLAGGTDTQYF. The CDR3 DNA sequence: TGTGCCAGCAGCCCTAGCCGACTAGCGGGGGGAACAGATACGCAGTATTTT.

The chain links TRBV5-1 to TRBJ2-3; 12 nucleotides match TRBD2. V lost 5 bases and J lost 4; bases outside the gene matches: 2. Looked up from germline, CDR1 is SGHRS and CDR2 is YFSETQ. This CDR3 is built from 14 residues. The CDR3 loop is CASRPSGGADTQYF. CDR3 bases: TGCGCCAGCAGACCTAGCGGGGGGGCAGATACGCAGTATTTT.

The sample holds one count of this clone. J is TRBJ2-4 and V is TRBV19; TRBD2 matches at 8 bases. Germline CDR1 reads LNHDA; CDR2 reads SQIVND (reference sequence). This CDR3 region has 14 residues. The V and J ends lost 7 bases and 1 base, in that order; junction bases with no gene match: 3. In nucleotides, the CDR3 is TGTGCCAGTAACGAGCGGGAGGCCAAAAACATTCAGTACTTC. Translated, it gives CASNEREAKNIQYF.

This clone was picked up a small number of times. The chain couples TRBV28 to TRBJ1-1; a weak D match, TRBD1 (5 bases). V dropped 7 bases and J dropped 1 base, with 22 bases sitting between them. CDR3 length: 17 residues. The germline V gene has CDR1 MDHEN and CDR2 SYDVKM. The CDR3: CASTNKWGVPTNTEAFF. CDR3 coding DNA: TGTGCCAGCACCAACAAGTGGGGGGTCCCTACGAACACTGAAGCTTTCTTT.

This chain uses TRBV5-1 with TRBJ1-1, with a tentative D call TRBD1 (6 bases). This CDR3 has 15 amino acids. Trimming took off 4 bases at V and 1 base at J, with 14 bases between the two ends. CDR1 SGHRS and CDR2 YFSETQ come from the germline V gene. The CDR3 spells CASSHLQGPNTEAFF. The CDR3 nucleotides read TGCGCCAGCAGCCACCTACAGGGACCGAACACTGAAGCTTTCTTT.

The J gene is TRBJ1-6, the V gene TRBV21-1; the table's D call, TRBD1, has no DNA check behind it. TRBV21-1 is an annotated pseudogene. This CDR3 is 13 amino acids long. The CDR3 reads CASLGQDPSPLHF. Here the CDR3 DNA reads TGTGCCAGTTTAGGACAGGACCCGTCACCCCTCCACTTT.

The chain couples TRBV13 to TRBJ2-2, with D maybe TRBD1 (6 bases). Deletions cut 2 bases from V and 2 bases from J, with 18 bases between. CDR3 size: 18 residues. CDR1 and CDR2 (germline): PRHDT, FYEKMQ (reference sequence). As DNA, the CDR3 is TGTGCCAGCAGCTTAACTACAGGGCTTTGGTTAAACACCGGGGAGCTGTTTTTT. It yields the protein CASSLTTGLWLNTGELFF.

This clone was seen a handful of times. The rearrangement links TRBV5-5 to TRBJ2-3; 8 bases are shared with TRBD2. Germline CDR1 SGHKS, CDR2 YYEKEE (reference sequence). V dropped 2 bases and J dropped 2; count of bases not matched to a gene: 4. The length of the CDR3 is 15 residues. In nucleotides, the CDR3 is TGTGCCAGCAGCTTACTAGCGGACCACACAGATACGCAGTATTTT. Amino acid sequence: CASSLLADHTDTQYF. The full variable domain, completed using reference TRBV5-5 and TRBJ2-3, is DAGVTQSPTHLIKTRGQQVTLRCSPISGHKSVSWYQQVLGQGPQFIFQYYEKEERGRGNFPDRFSARQFPNYSSELNVNALLLGDSALYLCASSLLADHTDTQYFGPGTRLTVL.

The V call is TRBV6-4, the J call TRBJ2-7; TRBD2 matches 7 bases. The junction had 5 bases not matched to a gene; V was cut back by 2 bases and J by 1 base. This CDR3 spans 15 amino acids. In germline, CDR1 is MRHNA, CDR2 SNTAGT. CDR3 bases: TGTGCCAGCAGTGACGGGCGGGAGTCGTCCTACGAGCAGTACTTC. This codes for CASSDGRESSYEQYF.